Presented here are 3 T cell receptor beta chains from one specimen sequenced in a study of regulatory T cells in long-lasting Graves disease. CDR3-region Arm-PCR and iRepertoire HTBI primers produced the TCR beta libraries. TCRdb passed the multiplex PCR reads through MiXCR, listing each CDR3 protein once. The top ten clones hold about 11% of a sample with approximately 460,000 distinct CDR3 sequences, around 17% of them seen once. Regarding time point: newly diagnosed GD, antithyroid drugs for less than 3 months. Making the TCR library involved RNA that had been extracted from PBMCs. These records were also assigned to another study, of T cells in Graves' hyperthyroidism and ophthalmopathy.

The specimen comprised peripheral blood mononuclear cells (PBMCs), sampled at new diagnosis, from a patient treated with antithyroid drugs. These receptors came from a young woman with Graves disease.

This clonotype was recorded at least ten times. The chain links TRBV3-1 to TRBJ2-2, with D uncertain. The CDR3 has 17 amino acids. Germline CDR1 reads LGHDT; CDR2 reads YNNKEL (reference sequence). Trimming removed 4 bases at V and 3 bases at J, with 18 bases between. CDR3 residues: CASSLFSRPVDTGELFF. The CDR3 DNA follows: TGTGCCAGCAGCCTATTCTCCCGGCCTGTTGACACCGGGGAGCTGTTTTTT.

This clonotype was detected ten times or more. The J gene is TRBJ2-5, the V gene TRBV20-1; D is undetermined. Germline V gene sequence: CDR1 DFQATT, CDR2 SNEGSKA (reference sequence). There are 13 residues in the CDR3. Trimming pared 1 base from V and 6 bases from J, leaving 12 bases between. The CDR3 spells CSARAVQEKTQYF. DNA for the CDR3: TGCAGTGCTAGAGCGGTCCAGGAAAAGACCCAGTACTTC.

The sample holds many counts of this clonotype. The chain joins TRBV28 to TRBJ2-1; D not resolved. The germline gives CDR1 MDHEN, CDR2 SYDVKM. The CDR3 spans 14 residues. Trimming took off 2 bases at V and 3 bases at J, with 8 bases between the two ends. The CDR3 DNA is TGTGCCAGCAGTTTAACCAATGACTACAATGAGCAGTTCTTC. Protein sequence: CASSLTNDYNEQFF.